The clone carrying this TCR beta chain has ten or more counts. As yet, its antigen is unknown. Germline V gene sequence: CDR1 SGHTA, CDR2 FQGNSA. This CDR3 comprises 14 residues. V dropped 4 bases and J dropped 1 base, with 9 bases sitting between them. TCRdb independently ran MiXCR on the RT-PCR reads; one entry per CDR3 protein. The sample shows about 520,000 distinct CDR3 sequences, 7.2% of them seen only once. The data originate from a study of response to subunit inactivated influenza vaccine. General study results and limits: The authors offered the suggestion that each seasonal influenza vaccination recruits few new T cells.

This chain uses TRBV7-2 with TRBJ2-3; D gene ambiguous. The clonotype originates from a man aged 50-75 years who received an inactivated influenza vaccine. The source was PBMCs from blood, collected around 25 months after vaccination. The CDR3 protein is CASSSPMGTDTQYF. CDR3 bases: TGTGCCAGCAGCTCGCCAATGGGCACAGATACGCAGTATTTT.